The 8 T cell receptor beta chains listed next were all sequenced from one sample in a study of beta chain features in type 1 diabetes. Expressed TCRB transcripts were sequenced because the entire RNA isolate underwent reverse transcription. Here immunoSEQ multiplex PCR was the method, and the copy in TCRdb shows in-frame clones only, minus some. The sample consists of a few hundred thousand clones, about 19% of them appearing once. Sequencing input: naive CD4+ T cells from blood. These receptors all come from a woman younger than 30 in good health.

The rearrangement joins TRBV7-3 to TRBJ1-2; no clear D. This CDR3 has 15 residues. Trimming shortened V by 0 bases and J by 2 bases, and 10 bases separated the two germline ends. Germline V gene lookup returns CDR1 SGHTA and CDR2 FQGTGA. CDR3 in amino acids: CASSLTVMLNYGYTF. In DNA, the CDR3 is TGTGCCAGCAGCTTAACTGTAATGCTAAACTATGGCTACACCTTC.

The table lists this clone with a few counts. V gene TRBV2 combines with J gene TRBJ2-5; D unclear. Germline CDR1 SNHLY, CDR2 FYNNEI. V was shortened by 6 bases and J by 3 bases, with 11 bases between the two germline ends. CDR3 length equals 13 residues. The CDR3 coding sequence is TGTGCCAGCAGCCGCACTCCCGAAGAGACCCAGTACTTC. This translates into CASSRTPEETQYF.

In this sample, this clone turned up a few times. This chain links TRBV6-1 with TRBJ2-7; TRBD1 agrees at 8 bases. With 3 bases clipped from V and 3 bases from J, the junction kept 7 bases outside the gene matches. The CDR3 has 15 residues. Looked up from germline, CDR1 is MNHNS and CDR2 is SASEGT. The CDR3 is CASSDYRGDVYEQYF. The CDR3, as DNA: TGTGCCAGCAGTGATTACAGGGGGGACGTCTACGAGCAGTACTTC.

The chain recombines TRBV7-9 with TRBJ2-2; the D gene is possibly TRBD1 (6 bases). Germline V gene data show CDR1 as SEHNR and CDR2 as FQNEAQ (reference sequence). The CDR3 runs 14 residues. The V end was cut by 4 bases, the J end by 3 bases, with 9 bases between. CDR3 protein: CASSSQGYTGELFF. CDR3 nucleotides: TGTGCCAGCAGCTCACAGGGCTACACCGGGGAGCTGTTTTTT.

The sample holds a few counts of this clone. The chain joins TRBV7-2 to TRBJ2-1, with unresolved D. Between the trimmed V and J ends, which lost 7 bases and 9 bases, there was a span of 13 bases. Germline assignment: CDR1 SGHTA and CDR2 FQGNSA. CDR3 length: 12 residues. The CDR3 DNA sequence: TGTGCCAGCAACCGCTACGAAGTTGAGCAGTTCTTC. This gives the protein CASNRYEVEQFF.

This chain connects TRBV7-9 to TRBJ1-3, with 7 positions matching TRBD1. Germline-derived CDR1 and CDR2 are SEHNR and FQNEAQ (reference sequence). The CDR3 length is 14 residues. The J segment lost 0 bases and the V segment lost 6 bases, leaving 2 bases of the junction unmatched. The CDR3 sequence is CASRGTVSGNTIYF. CDR3 nucleotides: TGTGCCAGCAGGGGGACAGTCTCTGGAAACACCATATATTTT.

The chain employs TRBV7-9 and TRBJ1-2; 8 nucleotides agree with TRBD1. V lost 5 bases, J lost 5 bases, and 10 bases stayed unmatched. The CDR3 sequence is 15 residues long. Germline values: CDR1 SEHNR, CDR2 FQNEAQ (reference sequence). This CDR3 reads CASSRAGGGDYGYTF. DNA of the CDR3: TGTGCCAGCAGCCGGGCAGGGGGCGGTGATTATGGCTACACCTTC.

The rearrangement uses TRBV6-1 and TRBJ2-5, with TRBD1 identical over 7 bases. CDR1 is MNHNS, CDR2 SASEGT, per germline. Losses at the gene ends were 5 bases for V and 1 base for J; bases not matched to a gene: 1. The CDR3 covers 13 residues. CDR3 bases: TGTGCCAGCAGTCGGGACAGCCAAGAGACCCAGTACTTC. This translates into CASSRDSQETQYF.